This TCR beta chain was recorded in a study of blood T cells in healthy people across ages. This clonotype has more than one count but fewer than ten. Its antigen is not known. Then a second PCR, running roughly 7 to 11 cycles, was carried out with a sample-barcoded 5' primer and a J-beta primer mix. TCRdb re-called the 5' RACE reads with MiXCR, one entry per CDR3 protein. The profile covers some 640,000 distinct CDR3 sequences, with 25% to 35% appearing a single time and 15% to 18% taken by the ten largest. Findings and limits, study-wide: Unsorted PBMCs prevented conclusive naive versus antigen-experienced comparison.

J gave up 2 bases and V 5 bases, and 5 bases lay outside the gene matches. Germline V gives CDR1 MDHEN, CDR2 SYDVKM. The CDR3 runs to 15 residues. Material for sequencing was blood. V and J are TRBV28 and TRBJ1-1; TRBD1 matches at 10 bases. The receptor was isolated from a woman aged 80 or over in good health. Written as DNA, the CDR3 is TGTGCCAGCAGTCCGACAGGGGGCGGAAACACTGAAGCTTTCTTT. Protein product: CASSPTGGGNTEAFF.